This T cell receptor beta chain appears in the sequencing data of a study of OX40 agonist ivuxolimab in advanced cancers. Findings and caveats of the study: Among the lowest levels of clonal expansion were found in partial responders at 0.1-3.0 mg/kg.

Libraries were prepared by immunoSEQ multiplex PCR; TCRdb keeps only in-frame clonotypes and omits some of them. This repertoire shows tens of thousands of clones, 90% to 95% found once; its top ten account for more than 4%. There are 17 residues in the CDR3. Looked up from germline, CDR1 is SGHRS and CDR2 is YFSETQ. Unmatched junction bases numbered 14, after V lost 4 bases and J lost 5 bases. Concerning this clone itself: Antigen specificity is unknown.

The source is an adult with an advanced solid tumor such as melanoma, head and neck, liver or kidney cancer. Sequencing used CD4+ or CD8+ T cells sorted from blood, obtained in a trial of the OX40 agonist ivuxolimab. V is TRBV5-1 and J is TRBJ2-5; 10 bases line up with TRBD2. In DNA, the CDR3 is TGCGCCAGCAGCCCCTCCGTGGCTAGCGGGAGCTTGGAGACCCAGTACTTC. It yields the protein CASSPSVASGSLETQYF.